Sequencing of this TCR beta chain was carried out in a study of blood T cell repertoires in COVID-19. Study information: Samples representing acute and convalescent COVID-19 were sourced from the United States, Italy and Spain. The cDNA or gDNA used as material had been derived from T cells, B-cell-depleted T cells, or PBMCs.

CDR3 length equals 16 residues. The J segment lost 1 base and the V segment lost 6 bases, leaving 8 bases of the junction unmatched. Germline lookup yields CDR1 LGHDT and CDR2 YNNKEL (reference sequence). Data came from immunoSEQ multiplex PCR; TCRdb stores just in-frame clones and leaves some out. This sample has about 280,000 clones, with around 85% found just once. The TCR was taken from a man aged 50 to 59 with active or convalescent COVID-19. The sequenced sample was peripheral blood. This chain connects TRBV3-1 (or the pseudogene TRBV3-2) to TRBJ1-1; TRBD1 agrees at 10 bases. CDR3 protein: CASRLTGGRGNTEAFF. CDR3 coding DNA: TGTGCCAGCAGGCTGACAGGGGGCCGGGGGAACACTGAAGCTTTCTTT.